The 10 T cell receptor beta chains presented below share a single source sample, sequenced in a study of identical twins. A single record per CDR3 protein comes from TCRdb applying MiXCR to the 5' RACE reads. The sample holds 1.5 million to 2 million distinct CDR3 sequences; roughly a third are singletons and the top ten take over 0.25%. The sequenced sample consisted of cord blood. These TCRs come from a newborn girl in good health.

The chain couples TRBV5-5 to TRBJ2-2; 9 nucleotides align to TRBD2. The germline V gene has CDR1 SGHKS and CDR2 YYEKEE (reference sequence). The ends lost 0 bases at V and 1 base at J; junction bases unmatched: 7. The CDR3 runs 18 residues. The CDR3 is CASSLEASGALNTGELFF. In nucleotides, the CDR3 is TGTGCCAGCAGCTTGGAAGCTAGCGGGGCCTTGAACACCGGGGAGCTGTTTTTT.

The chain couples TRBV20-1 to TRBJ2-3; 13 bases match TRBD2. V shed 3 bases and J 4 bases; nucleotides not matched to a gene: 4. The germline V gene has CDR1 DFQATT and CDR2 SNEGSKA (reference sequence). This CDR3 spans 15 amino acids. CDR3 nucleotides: TGCAGTGCTAGCGGACTAGCGGGAGATGCAGATACGCAGTATTTT. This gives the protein CSASGLAGDADTQYF.

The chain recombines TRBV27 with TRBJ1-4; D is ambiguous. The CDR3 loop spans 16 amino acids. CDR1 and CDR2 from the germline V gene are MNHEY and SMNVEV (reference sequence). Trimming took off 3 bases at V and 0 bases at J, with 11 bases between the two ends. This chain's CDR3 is CASSFGPGPTNEKLFF. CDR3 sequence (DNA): TGTGCCAGCAGTTTTGGTCCCGGGCCAACTAATGAAAAACTGTTTTTT.

The CDR3 coding sequence is TGTGCCAGCAGCCAACCCCCAGGGGGTTCCACAGATACGCAGTATTTT. Amino acid sequence: CASSQPPGGSTDTQYF. The rearrangement uses TRBV4-2 and TRBJ2-3, with 7 bases lining up with TRBD1. The CDR3 contains 16 residues. J lost 2 bases, V lost 2 bases, and 7 bases had no gene match. The germline CDR1 and CDR2 sequences are LGHNA and YNFKEQ.

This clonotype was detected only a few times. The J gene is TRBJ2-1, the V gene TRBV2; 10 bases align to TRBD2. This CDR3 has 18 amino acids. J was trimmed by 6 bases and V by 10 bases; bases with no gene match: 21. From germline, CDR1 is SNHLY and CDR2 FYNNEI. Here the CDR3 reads CATMPAVKVLAGGNEQFF. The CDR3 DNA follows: TGTGCCACCATGCCAGCAGTGAAGGTATTAGCGGGGGGCAATGAGCAGTTCTTC.

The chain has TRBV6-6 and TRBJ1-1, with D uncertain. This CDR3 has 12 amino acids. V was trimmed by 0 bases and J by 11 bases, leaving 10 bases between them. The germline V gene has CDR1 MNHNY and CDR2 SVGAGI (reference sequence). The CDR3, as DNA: TGTGCCAGCAGTTACTCGAATCCTCGCGCTTTCTTT. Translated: CASSYSNPRAFF.

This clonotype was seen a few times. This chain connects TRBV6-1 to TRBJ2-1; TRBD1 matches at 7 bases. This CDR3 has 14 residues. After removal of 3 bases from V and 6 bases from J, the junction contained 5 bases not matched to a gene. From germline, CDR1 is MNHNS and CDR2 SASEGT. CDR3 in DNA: TGTGCCAGCAGTGAGGTAGGGGGCCTCAATGAGCAGTTCTTC. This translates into CASSEVGGLNEQFF.

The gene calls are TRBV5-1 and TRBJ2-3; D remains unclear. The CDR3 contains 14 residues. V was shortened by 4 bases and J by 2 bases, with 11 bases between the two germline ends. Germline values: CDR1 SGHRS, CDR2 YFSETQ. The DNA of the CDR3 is TGCGCCAGCAGCCTCGTCGACTTCACAGATACGCAGTATTTT. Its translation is CASSLVDFTDTQYF.

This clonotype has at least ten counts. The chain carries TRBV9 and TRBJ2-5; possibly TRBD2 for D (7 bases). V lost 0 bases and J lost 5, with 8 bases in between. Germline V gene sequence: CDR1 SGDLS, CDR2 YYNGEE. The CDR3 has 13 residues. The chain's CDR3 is CASSVAGGETQYF. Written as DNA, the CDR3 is TGTGCCAGCAGCGTAGCGGGGGGCGAGACCCAGTACTTC.

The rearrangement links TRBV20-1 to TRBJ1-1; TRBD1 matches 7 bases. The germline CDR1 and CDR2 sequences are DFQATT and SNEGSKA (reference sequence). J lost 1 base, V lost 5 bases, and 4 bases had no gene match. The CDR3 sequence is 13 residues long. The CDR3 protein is CSAARQGNTEAFF. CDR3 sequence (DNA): TGCAGTGCTGCCCGACAGGGGAACACTGAAGCTTTCTTT.